These 30 T cell receptor beta chains originate from one sample sequenced in a study of T cell responses to AZD1222 COVID-19 vaccine. TCRdb's table, derived via immunoSEQ multiplex PCR, lists solely in-frame clones and lacks some. The sample records more than 85,000 clones, approximately 85% being singletons. The sample in question was peripheral blood, obtained on day 0 of AZD1222 vaccination. The source of these receptors is an adult in good health.

This chain uses TRBV5-4 with TRBJ2-7, with D uncertain. CDR3 length equals 12 residues. Germline V CDR1 and CDR2: SGHNT, YYREEE (reference sequence). The V and J ends lost 3 bases and 5 bases respectively, with 9 bases between them. CDR3 protein: CASSSGFDEQYF. The CDR3 DNA reads TGTGCCAGCAGCTCTGGGTTCGACGAGCAGTACTTC.

J is TRBJ2-5 and V is TRBV6-5; D is uncertain. Germline lookup yields CDR1 MNHEY and CDR2 SVGAGI. The CDR3 is 12 amino acids. V was shortened by 4 bases and J by 7 bases, with 10 bases between the two germline ends. CDR3 amino acids: CASSSGTVTQYF. The DNA for the CDR3 is TGTGCCAGCAGTTCAGGAACCGTGACCCAGTACTTC.

V and J are TRBV28 and TRBJ2-3, with a possible D match to TRBD2 (6 bases). The CDR3 length is 15 residues. Trimming stripped 0 bases from V and 2 bases from J, with 9 bases between. Germline V gene sequence: CDR1 MDHEN, CDR2 SYDVKM. CDR3 protein: CASSLWEDYTDTQYF. The CDR3 DNA follows: TGTGCCAGCAGTTTATGGGAGGACTACACAGATACGCAGTATTTT. The whole variable domain, remainder taken from reference TRBV28 and TRBJ2-3, is DVKVTQSSRYLVKRTGEKVFLECVQDMDHENMFWYRQDPGLGLRLIYFSYDVKMKEKGDIPEGYSVSREKKERFSLILESASTNQTSMYLCASSLWEDYTDTQYFGPGTRLTVL.

The chain carries TRBV6-5 and TRBJ1-5, with TRBD1 as a possible D gene (6 bases). This CDR3 comprises 14 residues. Trimming removed 7 bases at V and 0 bases at J, with 10 bases between. The germline CDR1 and CDR2 sequences are MNHEY and SVGAGI. Here the CDR3 reads CASKMDSSNQPQHF. The CDR3 bases are TGTGCCAGCAAGATGGACAGTAGCAATCAGCCCCAGCATTTT.

The chain employs TRBV27 and TRBJ2-5, with 10 positions matching TRBD2. CDR3 length: 16 residues. The junction had 5 bases not matched to a gene; V was cut back by 3 bases and J by 1 base. Germline loops: CDR1 MNHEY, CDR2 SMNVEV (reference sequence). CDR3 loop: CASSFGIAGGQETQYF. The CDR3 bases are TGTGCCAGCAGTTTTGGGATAGCGGGAGGCCAAGAGACCCAGTACTTC.

The rearrangement links TRBV5-4 to TRBJ1-3, with 8 positions matching TRBD1. CDR1 is SGHNT and CDR2 is YYREEE in the germline V gene (reference sequence). This CDR3 region has 15 residues. V lost 0 bases to trimming and J lost 7 bases; unmatched junction nucleotides: 6. DNA for the CDR3: TGTGCCAGCAGCTTGGAAGACAGGGGCTTTAACACCATATATTTT. This encodes CASSLEDRGFNTIYF. Drawing the rest from reference TRBV5-4 and TRBJ1-3, the complete variable domain is ETGVTQSPTHLIKTRGQQVTLRCSSQSGHNTVSWYQQALGQGPQFIFQYYREEENGRGNFPPRFSGLQFPNYSSELNVNALELDDSALYLCASSLEDRGFNTIYFGEGSWLTVV.

J is TRBJ2-2 and V is TRBV21-1; the table assigns TRBD2, which was not confirmed against the DNA. TRBV21-1 is given as a pseudogene. There are 16 residues in the CDR3. The CDR3 DNA reads as TGTGCCAGCAGCACCCGACTAGCGGGACGCATCGGGGAGCTGTTTTTT. Its translation: CASSTRLAGRIGELFF.

Written as DNA, the CDR3 is TGTGCCAGCAGCACCGGGACAGGGTCTCTCGAGCAGTACTTC. It codes for CASSTGTGSLEQYF. The V and J genes are TRBV11-2 and TRBJ2-7; 9 bases line up with TRBD1. Germline V gene sequence: CDR1 SGHAT, CDR2 FQNNGV. The CDR3 has 14 amino acids. The V segment lost 5 bases and the J segment 6 bases; nucleotides outside the gene matches: 8.

The table lists this clone with a few counts. This chain connects TRBV28 to TRBJ2-2, with TRBD1 identical over 7 bases. V gave up 5 bases and J gave up 7 bases; unmatched junction bases: 1. The CDR3 is 12 residues long. Germline CDR1 and CDR2: MDHEN and SYDVKM. The DNA for the CDR3 is TGTGCCAGCAGTGCAGGGGGCGGGGAGCTGTTTTTT. Protein: CASSAGGGELFF.

The rearrangement uses TRBV7-8 and TRBJ2-2; tentative D call: TRBD1 (6 bases). The V and J ends lost 3 bases and 2 bases respectively, with 10 bases between them. The CDR3 extends over 15 amino acids. The germline V gene has CDR1 SGHVS and CDR2 FQNEAQ. The DNA of the CDR3 is TGTGCCAGCAGCTTTCTGGGACAAAACACCGGGGAGCTGTTTTTT. Protein sequence: CASSFLGQNTGELFF.

This chain connects TRBV13 to TRBJ1-3; no firm D call. The CDR3 runs to 14 residues. Trimming removed 3 bases from V and 3 bases from J, with 9 bases in between. Germline V lookup: CDR1 PRHDT, CDR2 FYEKMQ (reference sequence). Written as DNA, the CDR3 is TGTGCCAGCAGCTTCTCAGTGAGTGGAAACACCATATATTTT. Encoded protein: CASSFSVSGNTIYF.

CDR3 amino acids: CSVSEDPGNSPLHF. CDR3 DNA sequence: TGCAGCGTTTCGGAGGATCCCGGTAATTCACCCCTCCACTTT. The gene calls are TRBV29-1 and TRBJ1-6; D gene unclear. The V gene lost 5 bases and the J gene lost 6 bases, with 14 bases spanning the gap. CDR3 size: 14 residues. Germline assignment: CDR1 SQVTM and CDR2 ANQGSEA.

In this sample, this clone turned up a few times. CDR3 protein: CSAAGLRAQHF. CDR3 sequence (DNA): TGCAGTGCTGCGGGGCTCAGGGCCCAGCATTTT. The chain combines TRBV20-1 with TRBJ1-5; tentative D call: TRBD1 (5 bases). V gave up 5 bases and J gave up 11 bases, with 13 bases separating them. The CDR3 has 11 amino acids. Per the germline V gene, CDR1 is DFQATT and CDR2 is SNEGSKA (reference sequence).

The chain links TRBV28 to TRBJ1-2; D call uncertain. V was shortened by 2 bases and J by 5 bases, with 6 bases between the two germline ends. Germline-derived CDR1 and CDR2 are MDHEN and SYDVKM. The length of the CDR3 is 12 residues. CDR3 DNA sequence: TGTGCCAGCAGTTTACAGGAGTATGGCTACACCTTC. This encodes CASSLQEYGYTF.

This clone has a count of ten or more. This rearrangement joins TRBV3-1 (or the pseudogene TRBV3-2) to TRBJ2-7; D is possibly TRBD2 (5 bases). Germline loops: CDR1 LGHDT, CDR2 YNNKEL (reference sequence). V lost 7 bases, J lost 6 bases, and 19 bases lay in between. CDR3 length: 14 residues. CDR3 in amino acids: CASTPNVAYTEQYF. In DNA form, the CDR3 reads TGTGCCAGCACCCCAAATGTAGCGTACACCGAGCAGTACTTC.

The chain carries TRBV2 and TRBJ2-3; weak D call: TRBD1 (6 bases). Trimming removed 5 bases at V and 2 bases at J, with 23 bases between. CDR3 length: 18 amino acids. CDR1 is SNHLY, CDR2 FYNNEI, per germline. The CDR3 reads CASSKGLDRSFFTDTQYF. The CDR3 DNA follows: TGTGCCAGCAGTAAGGGCCTGGACAGATCCTTTTTCACAGATACGCAGTATTTT.

The chain has TRBV28 and TRBJ1-2; a weak D match, TRBD1 (6 bases). This CDR3 is 15 amino acids long. Germline V gives CDR1 MDHEN, CDR2 SYDVKM. V lost 2 bases, J lost 0 bases, and 10 bases lay in between. For the CDR3, the DNA is TGTGCCAGCAGTTTACGGGGGCCAGCTAACTATGGCTACACCTTC. Its protein product is CASSLRGPANYGYTF.

V usage is TRBV5-1 and J usage is TRBJ2-1; 10 bases are shared with TRBD1. The CDR3 is 16 amino acids. In germline, CDR1 is SGHRS, CDR2 YFSETQ. V gave up 0 bases and J gave up 6 bases; unmatched junction bases: 6. The CDR3 DNA is TGCGCCAGCAGCTTGGGCCGGGACAGGGGTGGCAATGAGCAGTTCTTC. Residues: CASSLGRDRGGNEQFF. The full variable domain, with the rest looked up from reference TRBV5-1 and TRBJ2-1, is KAGVTQTPRYLIKTRGQQVTLSCSPISGHRSVSWYQQTPGQGLQFLFEYFSETQRNKGNFPGRFSGRQFSNSRSEMNVSTLELGDSALYLCASSLGRDRGGNEQFFGPGTRLTVL.

This chain joins TRBV12-3 or TRBV12-4 and TRBJ2-2, with 8 bases fitting TRBD1. V dropped 7 bases and J dropped 4; count of bases not matched to a gene: 2. The CDR3 is 13 residues long. The CDR3 region is CASKDRATGELFF. The CDR3 bases are TGTGCCAGCAAGGACAGGGCCACCGGGGAGCTGTTTTTT.

The chain employs TRBV27 and TRBJ2-7; D gene unclear. The CDR3 sequence is 12 residues long. Per the germline V gene, CDR1 is MNHEY and CDR2 is SMNVEV (reference sequence). Deletions cut 4 bases from V and 6 bases from J, with 10 bases between. The CDR3 nucleotides read TGTGCCAGCAGTTCCCTAGGTTCCGAGCAGTACTTC. Translated: CASSSLGSEQYF.

This clone was seen more than once but under ten times. CDR3 in amino acids: CASRGTIVFQEKLFF. CDR3 nucleotide sequence: TGTGCCAGCAGGGGAACCATCGTTTTTCAAGAAAAACTGTTTTTT. The genes are TRBV2 and TRBJ1-4; D is undetermined. V gave up 6 bases and J gave up 8 bases, with 19 bases separating them. This CDR3 spans 15 amino acids. CDR1 and CDR2 (germline): SNHLY, FYNNEI.

This chain uses TRBV2 with TRBJ2-2; D is perhaps TRBD2 (5 bases). The germline gives CDR1 SNHLY, CDR2 FYNNEI. Trimming removed 6 bases from V and 0 bases from J, with 8 bases in between. CDR3 length: 14 amino acids. In DNA, the CDR3 is TGTGCCAGCAGGAAGACTACGAACACCGGGGAGCTGTTTTTT. Translating it yields CASRKTTNTGELFF.

The gene calls are TRBV12-3 or TRBV12-4 and TRBJ1-2; no clear D. V was clipped by 6 bases and J by 0 bases, with 5 bases between them. The CDR3 runs 12 residues. The CDR3 DNA reads TGTGCCAGCAGAAGGACTAACTATGGCTACACCTTC. This encodes CASRRTNYGYTF.

V is TRBV29-1 and J is TRBJ2-1, with D possibly TRBD1 on 6 matching bases. The CDR3 has 14 amino acids. V lost 8 bases, J lost 7 bases, and 21 bases lay in between. Looked up from germline, CDR1 is SQVTM and CDR2 is ANQGSEA. Written as DNA, the CDR3 is TGCAGCCTCTACATCCCGGGACAAAAAAATGAGCAGTTCTTC. The encoded protein is CSLYIPGQKNEQFF.

The chain is built from TRBV19 and TRBJ2-1, with 8 nucleotides matching TRBD1. The CDR3 length is 15 residues. The V gene's germline CDR1 is LNHDA and CDR2 SQIVND (reference sequence). Trimming took 4 bases from V and 5 from J; bases not matched to a gene: 7. For the CDR3, the DNA is TGTGCCAGTAGTACCAACAGGGGGTTAAACAATGAGCAGTTCTTC. This translates into CASSTNRGLNNEQFF.

The chain combines TRBV3-1 (or the pseudogene TRBV3-2) with TRBJ2-5, with D unclear. V was clipped by 2 bases and J by 5 bases, with 3 bases between them. Germline V gene lookup returns CDR1 LGHDT and CDR2 YNNKEL (reference sequence). This CDR3 spans 11 amino acids. The CDR3 loop is CASSQSETQYF. The CDR3 bases are TGTGCCAGCAGCCAATCGGAGACCCAGTACTTC.

The table lists this clone with a few counts. The chain has TRBV6-2 or TRBV6-3 and TRBJ2-7; D ambiguous. V gave up 2 bases and J gave up 5 bases, with 16 bases separating them. Germline-derived CDR1 and CDR2 are MNHEY and SVGEGT. CDR3 length equals 15 residues. CDR3 protein: CASSYRVSTPNEQYF. The CDR3, as DNA: TGTGCCAGCAGTTACAGGGTTTCCACCCCAAACGAGCAGTACTTC.

The V and J genes are TRBV2 and TRBJ1-1; 11 bases map to TRBD1. CDR3 size: 14 residues. The trim removed 10 bases at V and 6 bases at J, leaving 10 bases unmatched. Germline V CDR1 and CDR2: SNHLY, FYNNEI. This chain's CDR3 is CAIGTGGNSAEAFF. In nucleotides, the CDR3 is TGTGCCATCGGGACAGGGGGTAATAGCGCTGAAGCTTTCTTT. Full variable domain (missing parts from reference TRBV2 and TRBJ1-1): EPEVTQTPSHQVTQMGQEVILRCVPISNHLYFYWYRQILGQKVEFLVSFYNNEISEKSEIFDDQFSVERPDGSNFTLKIRSTKLEDSAMYFCAIGTGGNSAEAFFGQGTRLTVV.

The chain recombines TRBV7-3 with TRBJ2-3; the D is unclear. This CDR3 is 15 amino acids long. Trimming left V 1 base short and J 2 bases short, with 10 bases between. The germline CDR1 and CDR2 sequences are SGHTA and FQGTGA. As DNA, the CDR3 is TGTGCCAGCAGCTTAAAGTCTACGGACACAGATACGCAGTATTTT. Translating gives CASSLKSTDTDTQYF.

The CDR3 bases are TGTGCCACCAGCAGAGACCAGGGGCGGGAGACCCAGTACTTC. Amino acid sequence: CATSRDQGRETQYF. The V call is TRBV15, the J call TRBJ2-5; possibly TRBD1 for D (6 bases). CDR3 length: 14 amino acids. CDR1 and CDR2 (germline): LNHNV, YYDKDF (reference sequence). The germline V and J ends were trimmed by 0 bases and 5 bases, with 10 bases remaining between them.